Listed below are T cell receptor beta chains from one sample, sequenced in a study of T cells in Graves' hyperthyroidism and ophthalmopathy. TCRdb passed the multiplex PCR reads through MiXCR, listing each CDR3 protein once. The repertoire holds 500,000 to 750,000 distinct CDR3 sequences, 12% to 15% seen once, with about 6.6% in the top ten. The sequencing input was blood. The receptor source for this set is a woman in her late teens or twenties with Graves' ophthalmopathy. CDR3s include the opening cysteine and the closing phenylalanine or tryptophan. D genes are given only for firm matches. Clone size appears in some rows only: once, few, many, or a class for an expanded clone.

abundance,v_gene,d_gene,j_gene,CDR3aa,CDR3nt
many,TRBV13,NA,TRBJ2-6,CASSPQLRDWTGANVLTF,TGTGCCAGCAGCCCCCAGTTGCGGGATTGGACTGGGGCCAACGTCCTGACTTTC
few,TRBV10-3,NA,TRBJ1-5,CAISDLARGGNQPQHF,TGTGCCATCAGTGACCTGGCGAGAGGGGGTAATCAGCCCCAGCATTTT
many,TRBV28,TRBD2,TRBJ2-1,CASITSGKDNEQFF,TGTGCCAGCATCACTAGCGGGAAGGACAATGAGCAGTTCTTC
many,TRBV10-3,TRBD1,TRBJ2-3,CAISERTGETDTQYF,TGTGCCATCAGTGAAAGGACAGGGGAGACAGATACGCAGTATTTT
many,TRBV6-5,TRBD1,TRBJ1-1,CASSYRGQGTTEAFF,TGTGCCAGCAGTTACCGCGGACAGGGGACCACTGAAGCTTTCTTT
many,TRBV6-1,NA,TRBJ1-2,CASSFSSDYGYTF,TGTGCCAGCAGTTTCAGTTCTGACTATGGCTACACCTTC
many,TRBV14,TRBD2,TRBJ2-7,CASSQLLGTSGTFEQYF,TGTGCCAGCAGCCAACTGCTCGGGACTAGCGGGACATTCGAGCAGTACTTC
NA,TRBV4-3,NA,TRBJ2-1,CASSQAPLQFSDEQFF,TGCGCCAGCAGCCAGGCCCCGCTTCAGTTTAGCGATGAGCAGTTCTTC
many,TRBV20-1,NA,TRBJ2-1,CSAPRNRNEQFF,TGCAGTGCTCCCCGGAACCGTAATGAGCAGTTCTTC
few,TRBV6-1,TRBD1,TRBJ2-7,CATGQGSYEQYF,TGTGCCACCGGACAGGGGTCCTACGAGCAGTACTTC
NA,TRBV9,TRBD2,TRBJ2-3,CASSVLQRGPRDTQYF,TGTGCCAGCAGTGTACTGCAGCGGGGACCCCGAGATACGCAGTATTTT
many,TRBV2,TRBD1,TRBJ1-5,CASRGDSAYNQPQHF,TGTGCCAGCAGAGGGGACAGTGCCTACAATCAGCCCCAGCATTTT
many,TRBV12-3/TRBV12-4,TRBD2,TRBJ2-7,CASSPTSGGEQYF,TGTGCCAGCAGTCCAACTAGCGGGGGCGAGCAGTACTTC
many,TRBV18,NA,TRBJ1-4,CASSPLVQGGEKLFF,TGTGCCAGCTCACCACTCGTACAAGGAGGAGAAAAACTGTTTTTT
many,TRBV13,NA,TRBJ1-1,CASSLRDFF,TGTGCCAGCAGCTTACGCGATTTCTTT
NA,TRBV27,NA,TRBJ1-4,CASSRLGPSNEKLFF,TGTGCCAGCAGTCGGTTGGGCCCATCTAATGAAAAACTGTTTTTT
many,TRBV30,NA,TRBJ2-7,CAWRPPLGSIYEQYF,TGTGCCTGGAGACCTCCGCTAGGGTCTATCTACGAGCAGTACTTC
NA,TRBV7-6,NA,TRBJ2-1,CASSYIGSSYNEQFF,TGTGCCAGCAGCTACATAGGGAGCTCCTACAATGAGCAGTTCTTC
many,TRBV6-2/TRBV6-3,NA,TRBJ1-5,CASGLVDQPQHF,TGTGCCAGCGGTCTCGTGGATCAGCCCCAGCATTTT
many,TRBV11-2,NA,TRBJ2-1,CASSLGEPWGGIYNEQFF,TGTGCCAGCAGTTTGGGGGAACCGTGGGGCGGTATTTACAATGAGCAGTTCTTC
many,TRBV19,NA,TRBJ1-1,CASRWRERTMNTEAFF,TGTGCCAGTAGGTGGAGGGAAAGAACCATGAACACTGAAGCTTTCTTT
NA,TRBV19,NA,TRBJ1-4,CASSIGTATNEKLFF,TGTGCCAGTAGTATAGGGACAGCAACTAATGAAAAACTGTTTTTT
few,TRBV20-1,NA,TRBJ2-6,CSARERRGGANVLTF,TGCAGTGCTAGAGAACGGCGCGGCGGGGCCAACGTCCTGACTTTC
many,TRBV6-1,NA,TRBJ2-4,CASTPAGQAKNIQYF,TGTGCCAGCACTCCAGCGGGCCAAGCCAAAAACATTCAGTACTTC
NA,TRBV5-1,TRBD2,TRBJ2-1,CASTGTSGRGTYNEQFF,TGTGCCAGCACCGGGACTAGCGGGAGGGGAACCTACAATGAGCAGTTCTTC
few,TRBV28,TRBD1,TRBJ1-3,CASSLTDRTGNTIYF,TGTGCCAGCAGTTTAACGGACAGGACAGGAAACACCATATATTTT
NA,TRBV28,TRBD1,TRBJ2-5,CASSAGPGQGGTQYF,TGTGCCAGCAGTGCCGGTCCAGGACAGGGAGGGACCCAGTACTTC
many,TRBV12-3/TRBV12-4,NA,TRBJ2-1,CASSFKAEQFF,TGTGCCAGCAGCTTTAAAGCGGAGCAGTTCTTC
once,TRBV5-1,NA,TRBJ1-6,CASSYDLKGSLHF,TGCGCCAGCAGCTATGACCTCAAAGGTTCCCTCCACTTT
many,TRBV6-5,TRBD1,TRBJ1-1,CASSYRGRLAFF,TGTGCCAGCAGTTACAGGGGGCGATTGGCTTTCTTT
NA,TRBV6-2/TRBV6-3,TRBD2,TRBJ2-7,CASSYLRREDEQYF,TGTGCCAGCAGTTACCTGCGGCGGGAGGACGAGCAGTACTTC
NA,TRBV6-5,TRBD2,TRBJ2-6,CASSYVSGGVSGANVLTF,TGTGCCAGCAGTTACGTGAGCGGGGGGGTCTCTGGGGCCAACGTCCTGACTTTC
many,TRBV6-5,NA,TRBJ2-7,CASSYARRPSYEQYF,TGTGCCAGCAGTTACGCCCGCAGGCCCTCCTACGAGCAGTACTTC
many,TRBV29-1,NA,TRBJ2-7,CSVAGDGYEQYF,TGCAGCGTTGCGGGGGACGGTTACGAGCAGTACTTC
NA,TRBV20-1,TRBD2,TRBJ2-1,CSARGTSGRVDEQFF,TGCAGTGCTCGAGGGACTAGCGGGAGGGTCGATGAGCAGTTCTTC
many,TRBV5-1,NA,TRBJ2-1,CASSLTGPEDNEQFF,TGCGCCAGCAGCCTAACGGGGCCCGAGGACAATGAGCAGTTCTTC
many,TRBV19,NA,TRBJ2-7,CASRDTRVAYEQYF,TGTGCCAGCCGTGATACCAGGGTGGCCTACGAGCAGTACTTC
many,TRBV28,TRBD2,TRBJ2-3,CASSLRVAGDYTDTQYF,TGTGCCAGCAGTTTACGAGTAGCGGGAGACTACACAGATACGCAGTATTTT
NA,TRBV27,TRBD1,TRBJ1-6,CASSPKRDRGSYNSPLHF,TGTGCCAGCTCACCAAAGCGGGACAGGGGATCCTATAATTCACCCCTCCACTTT
NA,TRBV27,NA,TRBJ1-1,CASSFFGESEAFF,TGTGCCAGCAGTTTCTTCGGGGAGTCCGAAGCTTTCTTT
many,TRBV28,TRBD1,TRBJ1-2,CASSYGTGVYGYTF,TGTGCCAGCAGCTACGGGACAGGGGTTTATGGCTACACCTTC
NA,TRBV24-1,NA,TRBJ2-5,CATSDPKQASSQTQYF,TGTGCCACCAGTGATCCCAAACAGGCATCCTCGCAGACCCAGTACTTC
many,TRBV11-2,TRBD2,TRBJ2-3,CASSLPPGGRARADTQYF,TGTGCCAGCAGCTTACCTCCGGGCGGGAGGGCCCGGGCAGATACGCAGTATTTT
many,TRBV19,NA,TRBJ2-3,CASSMRGTDTQYF,TGTGCCAGTAGTATGCGCGGCACAGATACGCAGTATTTT
many,TRBV7-2,NA,TRBJ1-2,CASSLALRGVYGYTF,TGTGCCAGCAGCTTAGCGCTTAGGGGCGTCTATGGCTACACCTTC
many,TRBV7-9,TRBD2,TRBJ2-7,CASRPAEKAGGDEQYF,TGTGCCAGCAGGCCCGCGGAAAAAGCGGGGGGAGACGAGCAGTACTTC
few,TRBV4-2,NA,TRBJ1-2,CASGQDRGYGYTF,TGTGCCAGCGGCCAAGATCGGGGCTATGGCTACACCTTC
NA,TRBV2,NA,TRBJ1-1,CASSGGANTEAFF,TGTGCCAGCAGTGGCGGGGCGAACACTGAAGCTTTCTTT
many,TRBV30,NA,TRBJ1-2,CAWRDGGALSF,TGTGCCTGGAGGGACGGGGGAGCCCTATCCTTC
many,TRBV28,NA,TRBJ2-7,CASTPNQGAEQYF,TGTGCCAGCACCCCTAACCAGGGCGCCGAGCAGTACTTC
many,TRBV7-2,NA,TRBJ2-3,CASSLAPGSGADTQYF,TGTGCCAGCAGCTTAGCGCCAGGGTCGGGCGCAGATACGCAGTATTTT
NA,TRBV5-1,TRBD2,TRBJ2-7,CASSPRGLAGGPEQYF,TGCGCCAGCAGCCCTAGAGGGCTAGCGGGAGGCCCCGAGCAGTACTTC
many,TRBV20-1,NA,TRBJ1-1,CSAREIGRNTEAFF,TGCAGTGCTAGGGAAATTGGACGGAACACTGAAGCTTTCTTT
many,TRBV7-3,TRBD2,TRBJ2-7,CASSLGLAGGPDEQYF,TGTGCCAGCAGCTTAGGACTAGCGGGAGGGCCCGACGAGCAGTACTTC
many,TRBV5-8,NA,TRBJ2-3,CASSVSGLLTDTQYF,TGTGCCAGCAGCGTAAGCGGACTTCTCACAGATACGCAGTATTTT
many,TRBV28,NA,TRBJ1-2,CASSLGTRREDYTF,TGTGCCAGCAGTCTTGGGACTAGACGGGAGGACTACACCTTC
NA,TRBV6-2/TRBV6-3,TRBD2,TRBJ2-5,CASSNGLALMETQYF,TGTGCCAGCAGTAACGGACTAGCCTTGATGGAGACCCAGTACTTC
few,TRBV7-2,NA,TRBJ1-1,CASSRPEMNTEAFF,TGTGCCAGCAGCCGACCGGAGATGAACACTGAAGCTTTCTTT
NA,TRBV9,NA,TRBJ1-2,CASSVATTPWMSYTF,TGTGCCAGCAGCGTAGCTACCACCCCTTGGATGAGCTACACCTTC